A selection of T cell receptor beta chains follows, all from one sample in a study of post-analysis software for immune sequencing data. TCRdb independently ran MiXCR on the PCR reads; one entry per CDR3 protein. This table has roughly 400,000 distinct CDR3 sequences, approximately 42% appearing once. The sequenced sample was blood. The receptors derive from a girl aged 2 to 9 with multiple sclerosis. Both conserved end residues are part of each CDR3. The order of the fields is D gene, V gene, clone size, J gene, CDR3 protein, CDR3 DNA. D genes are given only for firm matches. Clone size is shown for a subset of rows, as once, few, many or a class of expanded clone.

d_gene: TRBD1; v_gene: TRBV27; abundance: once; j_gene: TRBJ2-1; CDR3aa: CASSLNRGNYNEQFF; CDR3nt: TGTGCCAGCAGTTTAAACAGGGGGAACTACAATGAGCAGTTCTTC
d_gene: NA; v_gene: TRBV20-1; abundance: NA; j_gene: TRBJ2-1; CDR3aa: CSASGISSLARYPNEQFF; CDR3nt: TGCAGTGCTAGCGGGATTTCGTCTCTGGCGCGGTATCCCAATGAGCAGTTCTTC
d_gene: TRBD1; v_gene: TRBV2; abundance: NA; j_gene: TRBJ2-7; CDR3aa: CASSDWTGIGYEQYF; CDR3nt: TGTGCCAGCAGCGATTGGACAGGGATCGGCTACGAGCAGTACTTC
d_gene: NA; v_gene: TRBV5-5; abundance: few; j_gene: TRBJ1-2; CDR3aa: CASSPDRSNYGYTF; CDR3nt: TGTGCCAGCAGCCCCGACAGATCTAACTATGGCTACACCTTC
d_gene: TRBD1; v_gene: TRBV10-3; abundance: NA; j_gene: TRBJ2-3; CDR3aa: CATSGEGATDTQYF; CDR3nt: TGTGCCACCTCTGGAGAGGGGGCTACAGATACGCAGTATTTT
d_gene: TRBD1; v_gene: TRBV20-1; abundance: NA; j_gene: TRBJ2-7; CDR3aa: CSARNFQGASDEQYF; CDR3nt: TGCAGTGCTAGAAATTTTCAGGGGGCGAGCGACGAGCAGTACTTC
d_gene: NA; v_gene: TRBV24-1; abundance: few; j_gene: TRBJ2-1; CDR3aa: CATSDLVASDSLGGEQFF; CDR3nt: TGTGCCACCAGTGATTTGGTAGCTAGCGATTCCCTTGGGGGTGAGCAGTTCTTC
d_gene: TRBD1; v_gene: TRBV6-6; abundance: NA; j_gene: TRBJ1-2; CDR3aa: CASSFDGTGDYGYTF; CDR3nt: TGTGCCAGCAGTTTTGACGGGACAGGAGACTATGGCTACACCTTC
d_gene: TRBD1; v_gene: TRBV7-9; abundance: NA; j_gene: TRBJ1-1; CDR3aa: CASSSGQGSTEAFF; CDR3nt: TGTGCCAGCAGCTCCGGACAGGGCAGCACTGAAGCTTTCTTT
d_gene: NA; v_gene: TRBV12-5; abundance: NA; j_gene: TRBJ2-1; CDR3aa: CASGTLASVTNYNEQFF; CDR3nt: TGTGCTAGTGGTACCTTAGCGTCAGTGACCAATTACAATGAGCAGTTCTTC
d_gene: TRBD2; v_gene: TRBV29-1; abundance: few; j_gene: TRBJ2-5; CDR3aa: CSVEIGGGQVETQYF; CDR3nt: TGCAGCGTTGAAATCGGGGGGGGGCAGGTGGAGACCCAGTACTTC